The 21 T cell receptor beta chains below were found in one sample sequenced in a study of response to subunit inactivated influenza vaccine. TCRdb called the RT-PCR reads again in MiXCR, with one record for every CDR3 protein. Of about 540,000 distinct CDR3 sequences in the sample, approximately 20% were seen once. These sequences were also reported in another study, on T cells expressing NK-cell markers. This second study notes: 5'RACE template switching with UMIs generated TCR beta cDNA.

Here the sequenced sample was CD4+ T cells sorted from PBMCs, taken less than 13 days after vaccination. The receptors derive from a man over 45 who received an inactivated influenza vaccine.

This clonotype has at least ten counts. The V and J genes are TRBV20-1 and TRBJ1-5, with a possible D match to TRBD1 (6 bases). CDR1 DFQATT and CDR2 SNEGSKA come from the germline V gene (reference sequence). The V end was cut by 1 base, the J end by 6 bases, with 10 bases between. The CDR3 has 13 residues. The chain's CDR3 is CSARGGGGQPQHF. CDR3 coding DNA: TGCAGTGCTAGAGGAGGGGGAGGTCAGCCCCAGCATTTT.

This clonotype came up once. The chain is built from TRBV6-2 or TRBV6-3 and TRBJ1-1; 7 bases align to TRBD1. Trimming cost V 4 bases and J 2 bases; bases outside gene matches: 10. CDR1 is MNHEY and CDR2 is SVGEGT in the germline V gene. This CDR3 has 16 residues. In DNA, the CDR3 is TGTGCCAGCAGTTGGGGAAAAGGGGGCCTAAACACTGAAGCTTTCTTT. Its translation is CASSWGKGGLNTEAFF.

This rearrangement joins TRBV5-1 to TRBJ2-1; 7 positions agree with TRBD2. The CDR3 spans 15 residues. In germline, CDR1 is SGHRS, CDR2 YFSETQ. Unmatched junction bases numbered 9, after V lost 5 bases and J lost 4 bases. CDR3 residues: CASREELSGYNEQFF. CDR3 in DNA: TGCGCCAGCAGGGAAGAACTTAGCGGGTACAATGAGCAGTTCTTC.

The sample holds a few counts of this clonotype. The V call is TRBV7-9, the J call TRBJ2-1; unclear D gene. CDR3 size: 15 residues. V was shortened by 2 bases and J by 5 bases, with 13 bases between the two germline ends. Looked up from germline, CDR1 is SEHNR and CDR2 is FQNEAQ (reference sequence). For the CDR3, the DNA is TGTGCCAGCAGCTTATTGAGCTCAAACCACAATGAGCAGTTCTTC. This sequence encodes CASSLLSSNHNEQFF.

This chain links TRBV6-2 or TRBV6-3 with TRBJ1-5; D is undetermined. The V end lost 0 bases, the J end lost 7 bases, and 4 bases lay between the germline ends. The germline V gene encodes CDR1 MNHEY and CDR2 SVGEGT. The CDR3 is 12 residues long. The CDR3 bases are TGTGCCAGCAGTTACTCTACCCAGCCCCAGCATTTT. As protein: CASSYSTQPQHF.

The rearrangement uses TRBV20-1 and TRBJ2-5; no definite D call. The V end lost 3 bases, the J end lost 3 bases, and 11 bases lay between the germline ends. Germline V gene data show CDR1 as DFQATT and CDR2 as SNEGSKA (reference sequence). This CDR3 region has 13 residues. The CDR3 DNA follows: TGCAGTGCTAGTCTTTCCGTGAAAGAGACCCAGTACTTC. It encodes CSASLSVKETQYF.

The chain recombines TRBV28 with TRBJ2-1; 8 nucleotides agree with TRBD2. Per the germline V gene, CDR1 is MDHEN and CDR2 is SYDVKM. The CDR3 runs to 18 residues. Trimming removed 3 bases from V and 8 bases from J; junction bases left unmatched: 18. This CDR3 reads CASSFFSVRGLAGDEQFF. The CDR3 DNA sequence: TGTGCCAGCAGTTTCTTCTCGGTTCGCGGGCTAGCGGGCGATGAGCAGTTCTTC.

V gene TRBV7-9 combines with J gene TRBJ2-7, with D possibly being TRBD2 (5 bases). Trimming took off 5 bases at V and 0 bases at J, with 8 bases between the two ends. CDR3 size: 13 residues. Per germline, CDR1 SEHNR and CDR2 FQNEAQ (reference sequence). CDR3 residues: CASSAGVSYEQYF. In DNA, the CDR3 is TGTGCCAGCAGCGCCGGGGTCTCCTACGAGCAGTACTTC.

The rearrangement uses TRBV24-1 and TRBJ2-5, with 8 bases lining up with TRBD2. The CDR3 sequence is 18 residues long. Germline CDR1 reads KGHDR; CDR2 reads SFDVKD. The J segment lost 5 bases and the V segment lost 1 base, leaving 14 bases of the junction unmatched. CDR3 nucleotide sequence: TGTGCCACCAGTGATTTTGGGACTAGTTACCCCCATGGGGAGACCCAGTACTTC. This codes for CATSDFGTSYPHGETQYF.

The chain couples TRBV20-1 to TRBJ1-5; weak D call: TRBD1 (6 bases). Germline CDR1 and CDR2: DFQATT and SNEGSKA (reference sequence). The CDR3 sequence is 16 residues long. Trimming removed 0 bases from V and 2 bases from J, with 14 bases in between. The CDR3 DNA is TGCAGTGCTAGAGATCCCCTACAGGGCGGCAATCAGCCCCAGCATTTT. It yields the protein CSARDPLQGGNQPQHF.

The chain joins TRBV18 to TRBJ2-5, with TRBD1 matching 8 bases. In germline, CDR1 is KGHSH, CDR2 LQKENI. V lost 6 bases to trimming and J lost 4 bases; unmatched junction nucleotides: 7. The CDR3 has 14 amino acids. The CDR3 loop reads CASSPGDRRETQYF. CDR3 in DNA: TGTGCCAGCTCTCCCGGGGACAGGAGAGAGACCCAGTACTTC.

The chain links TRBV20-1 to TRBJ1-1, with 7 bases aligning to TRBD1. Germline values: CDR1 DFQATT, CDR2 SNEGSKA (reference sequence). The CDR3 sequence is 15 residues long. The J segment lost 4 bases and the V segment lost 5 bases, leaving 13 bases of the junction unmatched. CDR3 protein: CSAGRQGGRGTEAFF. CDR3 nucleotides: TGCAGTGCTGGCCGACAGGGAGGACGGGGCACTGAAGCTTTCTTT.

This clonotype appeared many times. The chain couples TRBV5-1 to TRBJ2-5; 7 nucleotides agree with TRBD2. The CDR3 has 13 amino acids. V lost 4 bases, J lost 3 bases, and 3 bases stayed unmatched. Germline V gene lookup returns CDR1 SGHRS and CDR2 YFSETQ. The CDR3 loop is CASSRTREETQYF. CDR3 sequence (DNA): TGCGCCAGCAGCCGGACTAGGGAAGAGACCCAGTACTTC.

This clonotype was found a few times. The chain has TRBV20-1 and TRBJ1-1; perhaps TRBD1 as D (6 bases). This CDR3 region has 16 residues. V was shortened by 2 bases and J by 3 bases, with 19 bases between the two germline ends. Germline CDR1 and CDR2: DFQATT and SNEGSKA (reference sequence). Here the CDR3 reads CSARISPPGQYTEAFF. CDR3 in DNA: TGCAGTGCTAGAATTAGCCCCCCGGGACAATACACTGAAGCTTTCTTT.

There are many counts of this clonotype. V is TRBV6-1 and J is TRBJ1-6; D remains unclear. Germline CDR1 and CDR2: MNHNS and SASEGT. The CDR3 has 17 residues. Trimming left V 1 base short and J 8 bases short, with 18 bases between. The CDR3 spells CASSEVMGSGPYSPLHF. CDR3 DNA sequence: TGTGCCAGCAGTGAAGTTATGGGCTCCGGGCCATATTCACCCCTCCACTTT.

J is TRBJ2-2 and V is TRBV6-2 or TRBV6-3, with D possibly being TRBD1 (6 bases). Looked up from germline, CDR1 is MNHEY and CDR2 is SVGEGT. This CDR3 is 15 amino acids long. V lost 4 bases and J lost 1, with 10 bases in between. CDR3 DNA: TGTGCCAGCAGTTGGGACACATGGAACACCGGGGAGCTGTTTTTT. Translation: CASSWDTWNTGELFF.

This clonotype was counted between two and nine times. This sequence joins TRBV2 and TRBJ2-1; TRBD2 is a possible D gene (6 bases). Between the trimmed V and J ends, which lost 6 bases and 2 bases, there was a span of 8 bases. The CDR3 is 13 amino acids. Germline loops: CDR1 SNHLY, CDR2 FYNNEI. The CDR3 DNA reads as TGTGCCAGCAGGGCGGGAACCTACAATGAGCAGTTCTTC. Encoded protein: CASRAGTYNEQFF.

The chain recombines TRBV7-6 with TRBJ2-1; 8 bases line up with TRBD2. Trimming took 5 bases from V and 8 from J; bases not matched to a gene: 2. This CDR3 spans 12 amino acids. Germline V CDR1 and CDR2: SGHVS, FNYEAQ. The CDR3, as DNA: TGTGCCAGCAGCCCTAGCGGGTATGAGCAGTTCTTC. It encodes CASSPSGYEQFF. Combining the CDR3 with reference TRBV7-6 and TRBJ2-1 gives the whole variable domain GAGVSQSPRYKVTKRGQDVALRCDPISGHVSLYWYRQALGQGPEFLTYFNYEAQQDKSGLPNDRFSAERPEGSISTLTIQRTEQRDSAMYRCASSPSGYEQFFGPGTRLTVL.

This clonotype was seen a handful of times. The chain is built from TRBV12-3 or TRBV12-4 and TRBJ2-7; possibly TRBD1 or TRBD2 for D (5 bases each). Deletions cut 3 bases from V and 2 bases from J, with 11 bases between. The CDR3 has 14 amino acids. CDR3 coding DNA: TGTGCCAGCAGTTTTTCGCAGGGACCCTACGAGCAGTACTTC. Translation gives CASSFSQGPYEQYF.

The V and J genes are TRBV16 and TRBJ1-2, with no clear D. The CDR3 spans 15 residues. CDR1 is KGHSY and CDR2 is FQNENV in the germline V gene. The V and J ends lost 2 bases and 5 bases respectively, with 15 bases between them. CDR3 DNA: TGTGCCAGCAGCCAAAGTACGTGGCGCGTGTATGGCTACACCTTC. This encodes CASSQSTWRVYGYTF.

The chain employs TRBV19 and TRBJ2-1; TRBD2 matches 8 bases. The CDR3 sequence is 15 residues long. The germline V gene encodes CDR1 LNHDA and CDR2 SQIVND (reference sequence). V was pared by 7 bases and J by 3 bases, with 8 bases of the junction left unmatched. The CDR3 DNA reads as TGTGCCAGTACCAAATTAGCGGGGAACTACAATGAGCAGTTCTTC. Protein: CASTKLAGNYNEQFF.